This T cell receptor beta chain is from a study of blood T cell repertoires in COVID-19. Overall study context: The cDNA or gDNA used as material had been derived from T cells, B-cell-depleted T cells, or PBMCs.

The CDR3 sequence is 15 residues long. Germline values: CDR1 LNHDA, CDR2 SQIVND (reference sequence). The V end lost 7 bases, the J end lost 4 bases, and 17 bases lay between the germline ends. This clone was found a few times. Profiled with immunoSEQ multiplex PCR; TCRdb holds only in-frame clones, not every one. This sample carries roughly 190,000 clones, 80% of them seen once, and the ten largest clones take 6.9%. The receptor comes from a man aged 55-75 years with acute or convalescent COVID-19. The chain uses TRBV19 and TRBJ2-1; D possibly corresponds to TRBD2 (5 bases). The sequencing input was peripheral blood. The CDR3 DNA reads as TGTGCCAGTACAGAGTTCGGGGTTTATTACAATGAGCAGTTCTTC. It yields the protein CASTEFGVYYNEQFF.